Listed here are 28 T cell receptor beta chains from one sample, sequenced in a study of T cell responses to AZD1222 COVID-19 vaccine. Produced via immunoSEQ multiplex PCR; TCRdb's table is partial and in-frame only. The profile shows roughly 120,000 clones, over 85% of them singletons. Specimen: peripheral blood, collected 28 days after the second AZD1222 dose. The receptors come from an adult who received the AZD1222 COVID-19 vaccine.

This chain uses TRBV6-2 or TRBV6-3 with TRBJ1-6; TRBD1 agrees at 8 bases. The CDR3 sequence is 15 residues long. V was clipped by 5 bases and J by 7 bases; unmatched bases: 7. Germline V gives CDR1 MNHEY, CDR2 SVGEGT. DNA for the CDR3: TGTGCCAGCAGTCCCCTCAGGGGGCGAAATTCACCCCTCCACTTT. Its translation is CASSPLRGRNSPLHF.

CDR3 amino acids: CASSHRRGYEQYF. In nucleotides, the CDR3 is TGTGCCAGCAGCCATCGGAGGGGATACGAGCAGTACTTC. The V call is TRBV3-1 (or the pseudogene TRBV3-2), the J call TRBJ2-7, with D possibly being TRBD2 (6 bases). The V end lost 3 bases, the J end lost 4 bases, and 10 bases lay between the germline ends. The CDR3 contains 13 residues. CDR1 and CDR2 (germline): LGHDT, YNNKEL (reference sequence).

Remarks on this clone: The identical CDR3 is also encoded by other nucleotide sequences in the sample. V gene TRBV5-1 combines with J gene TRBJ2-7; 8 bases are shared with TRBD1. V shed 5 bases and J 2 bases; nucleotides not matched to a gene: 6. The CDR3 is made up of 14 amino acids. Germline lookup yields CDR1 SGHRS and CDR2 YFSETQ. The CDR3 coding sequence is TGCGCCAGCAGTAGTGGACAGGGCGCCTACGAGCAGTACTTC. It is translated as CASSSGQGAYEQYF.

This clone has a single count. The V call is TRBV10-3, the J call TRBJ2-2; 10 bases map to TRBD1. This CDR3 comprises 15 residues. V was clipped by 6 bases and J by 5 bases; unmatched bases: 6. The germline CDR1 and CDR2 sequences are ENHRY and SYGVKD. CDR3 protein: CAISAGQGGTGELFF. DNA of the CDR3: TGTGCCATCAGCGCCGGACAGGGGGGTACCGGGGAGCTGTTTTTT.

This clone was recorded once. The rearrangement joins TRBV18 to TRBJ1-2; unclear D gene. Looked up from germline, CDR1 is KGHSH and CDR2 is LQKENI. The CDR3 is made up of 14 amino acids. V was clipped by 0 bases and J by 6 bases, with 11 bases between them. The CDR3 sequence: CASSPPSGFDGYTF. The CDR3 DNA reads TGTGCCAGCTCACCACCGTCGGGGTTTGATGGCTACACCTTC. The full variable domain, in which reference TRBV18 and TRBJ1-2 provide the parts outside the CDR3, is NAGVMQNPRHLVRRRGQEARLRCSPMKGHSHVYWYRQLPEEGLKFMVYLQKENIIDESGMPKERFSAEFPKEGPSILRIQQVVRGDSAAYFCASSPPSGFDGYTFGSGTRLTVV.

The CDR3 sequence: CASSLGNPGTYTEAFF. CDR3 DNA: TGTGCCAGCAGCTTGGGAAACCCAGGGACTTACACTGAAGCTTTCTTT. V gene TRBV5-5 combines with J gene TRBJ1-1; the D gene is possibly TRBD1 (5 bases). The CDR3 is 16 residues long. Germline V gene sequence: CDR1 SGHKS, CDR2 YYEKEE (reference sequence). V was pared by 0 bases and J by 3 bases, with 15 bases between.

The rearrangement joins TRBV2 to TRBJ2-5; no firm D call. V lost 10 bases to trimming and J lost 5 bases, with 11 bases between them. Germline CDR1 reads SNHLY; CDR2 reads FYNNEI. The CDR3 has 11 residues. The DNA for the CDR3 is TGTGCCAAAAAGGCGCCCGAGACCCAGTACTTC. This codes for CAKKAPETQYF. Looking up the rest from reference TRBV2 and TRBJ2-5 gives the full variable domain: EPEVTQTPSHQVTQMGQEVILRCVPISNHLYFYWYRQILGQKVEFLVSFYNNEISEKSEIFDDQFSVERPDGSNFTLKIRSTKLEDSAMYFCAKKAPETQYFGPGTRLLVL.

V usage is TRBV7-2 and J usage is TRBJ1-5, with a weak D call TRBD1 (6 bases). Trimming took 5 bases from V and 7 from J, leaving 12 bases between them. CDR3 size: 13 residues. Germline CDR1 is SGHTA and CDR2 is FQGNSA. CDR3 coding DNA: TGTGCCAGCAGCCCCCCGGGGGCGCAGCCCCAGCATTTT. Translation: CASSPPGAQPQHF.

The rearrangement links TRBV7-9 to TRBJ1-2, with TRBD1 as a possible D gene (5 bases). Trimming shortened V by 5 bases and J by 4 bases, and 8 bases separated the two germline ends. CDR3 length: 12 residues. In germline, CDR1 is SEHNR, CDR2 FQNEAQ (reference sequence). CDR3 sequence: CASSRGTYGYTF. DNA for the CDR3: TGTGCCAGCAGCAGGGGAACCTATGGCTACACCTTC.

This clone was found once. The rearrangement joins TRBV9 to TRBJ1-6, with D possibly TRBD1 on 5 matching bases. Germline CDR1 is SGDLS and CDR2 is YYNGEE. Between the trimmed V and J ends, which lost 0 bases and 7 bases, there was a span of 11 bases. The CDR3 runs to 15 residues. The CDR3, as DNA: TGTGCCAGCAGCGTAGTTGGGGACGGGAATTCACCCCTCCACTTT. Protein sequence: CASSVVGDGNSPLHF.

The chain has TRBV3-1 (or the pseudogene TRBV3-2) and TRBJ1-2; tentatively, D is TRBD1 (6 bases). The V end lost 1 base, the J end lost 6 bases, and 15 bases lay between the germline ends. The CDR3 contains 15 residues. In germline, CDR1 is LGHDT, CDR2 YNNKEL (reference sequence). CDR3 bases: TGTGCCAGCAGCCAAGTCCACGGCAGGGGAGATGGCTACACCTTC. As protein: CASSQVHGRGDGYTF.

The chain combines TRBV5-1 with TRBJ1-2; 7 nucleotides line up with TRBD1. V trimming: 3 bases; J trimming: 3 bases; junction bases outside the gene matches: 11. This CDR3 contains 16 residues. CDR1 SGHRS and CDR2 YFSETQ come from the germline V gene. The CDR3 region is CASSWNDQTGYYGYTF. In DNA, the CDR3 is TGCGCCAGCAGCTGGAACGACCAGACAGGGTACTATGGCTACACCTTC.

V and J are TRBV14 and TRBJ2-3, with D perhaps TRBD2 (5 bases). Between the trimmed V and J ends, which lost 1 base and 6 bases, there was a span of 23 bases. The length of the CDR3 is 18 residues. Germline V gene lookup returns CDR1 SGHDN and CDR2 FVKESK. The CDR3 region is CASSQGLPRESGWDTQYF. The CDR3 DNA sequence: TGTGCCAGCAGCCAAGGTCTCCCGAGGGAATCGGGTTGGGATACGCAGTATTTT.

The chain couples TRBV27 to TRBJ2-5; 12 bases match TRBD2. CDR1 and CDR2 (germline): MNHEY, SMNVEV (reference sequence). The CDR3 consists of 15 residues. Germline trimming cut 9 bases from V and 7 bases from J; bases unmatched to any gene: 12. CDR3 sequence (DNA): TGTGCCAGTCCCCGACTAGCGGGGGAACGAGGGACCCAGTACTTC. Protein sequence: CASPRLAGERGTQYF.

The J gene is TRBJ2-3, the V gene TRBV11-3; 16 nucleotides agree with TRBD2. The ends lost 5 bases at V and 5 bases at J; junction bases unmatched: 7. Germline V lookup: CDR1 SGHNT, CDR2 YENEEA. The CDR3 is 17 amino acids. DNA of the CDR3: TGTGCCAGCAGCCCGGGACTAGCGGGGGGGCAGGTAGATACGCAGTATTTT. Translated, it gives CASSPGLAGGQVDTQYF. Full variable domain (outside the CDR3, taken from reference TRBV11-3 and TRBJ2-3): EAGVVQSPRYKIIEKKQPVAFWCNPISGHNTLYWYLQNLGQGPELLIRYENEEAVDDSQLPKDRFSAERLKGVDSTLKIQPAELGDSAVYLCASSPGLAGGQVDTQYFGPGTRLTVL.

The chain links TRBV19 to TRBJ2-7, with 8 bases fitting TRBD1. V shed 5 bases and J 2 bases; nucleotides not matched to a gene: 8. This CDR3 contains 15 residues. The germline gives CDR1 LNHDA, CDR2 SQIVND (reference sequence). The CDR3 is CASSSLGQVAYEQYF. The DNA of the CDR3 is TGTGCCAGTAGTTCCTTGGGACAGGTGGCCTACGAGCAGTACTTC.

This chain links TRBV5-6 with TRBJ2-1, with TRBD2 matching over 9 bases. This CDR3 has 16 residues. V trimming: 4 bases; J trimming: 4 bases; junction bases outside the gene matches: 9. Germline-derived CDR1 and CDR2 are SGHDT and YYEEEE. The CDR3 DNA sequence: TGTGCCAGCAGCACCTTGGCGACTAGCGGATACAATGAGCAGTTCTTC. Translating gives CASSTLATSGYNEQFF. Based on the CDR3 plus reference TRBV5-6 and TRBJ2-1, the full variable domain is DAGVTQSPTHLIKTRGQQVTLRCSPKSGHDTVSWYQQALGQGPQFIFQYYEEEERQRGNFPDRFSGHQFPNYSSELNVNALLLGDSALYLCASSTLATSGYNEQFFGPGTRLTVL.

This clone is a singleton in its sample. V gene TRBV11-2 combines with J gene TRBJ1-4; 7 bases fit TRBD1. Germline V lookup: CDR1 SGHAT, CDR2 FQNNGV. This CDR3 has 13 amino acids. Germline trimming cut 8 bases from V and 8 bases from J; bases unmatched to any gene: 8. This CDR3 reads CASCQTGAEKLFF. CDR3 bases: TGTGCCAGCTGCCAAACAGGGGCAGAAAAACTGTTTTTT.

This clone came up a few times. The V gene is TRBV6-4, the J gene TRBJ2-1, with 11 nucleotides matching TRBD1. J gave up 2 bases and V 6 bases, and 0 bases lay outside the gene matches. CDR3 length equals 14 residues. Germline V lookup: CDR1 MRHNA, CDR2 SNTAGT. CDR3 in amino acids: CASRGQGAYNEQFF. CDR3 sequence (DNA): TGTGCCAGCAGGGGACAGGGGGCCTACAATGAGCAGTTCTTC.

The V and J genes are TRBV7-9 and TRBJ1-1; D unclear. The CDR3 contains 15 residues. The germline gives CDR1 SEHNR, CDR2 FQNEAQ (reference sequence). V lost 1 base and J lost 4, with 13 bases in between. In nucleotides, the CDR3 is TGTGCCAGCAGCTTAGGTGGGAGATTGGCCACTGAAGCTTTCTTT. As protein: CASSLGGRLATEAFF.

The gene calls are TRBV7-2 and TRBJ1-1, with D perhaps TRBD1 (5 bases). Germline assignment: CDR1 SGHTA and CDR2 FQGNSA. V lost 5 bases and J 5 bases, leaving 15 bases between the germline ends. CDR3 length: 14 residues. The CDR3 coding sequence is TGTGCCAGCAGCGTTCAGGGTTCCCTGACTGAAGCTTTCTTT. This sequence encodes CASSVQGSLTEAFF.

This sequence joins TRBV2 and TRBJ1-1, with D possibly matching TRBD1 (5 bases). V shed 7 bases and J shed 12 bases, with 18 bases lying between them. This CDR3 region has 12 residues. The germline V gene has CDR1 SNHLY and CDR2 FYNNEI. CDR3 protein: CASNPVRASTFF. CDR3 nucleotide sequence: TGTGCCAGCAATCCGGTCAGGGCATCGACTTTCTTT.

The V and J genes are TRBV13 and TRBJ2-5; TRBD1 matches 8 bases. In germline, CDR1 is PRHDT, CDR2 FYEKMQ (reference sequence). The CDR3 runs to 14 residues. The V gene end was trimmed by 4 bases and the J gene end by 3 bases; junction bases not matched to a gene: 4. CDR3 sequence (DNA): TGTGCCAGCAGCTCAGCGGACAGGGAAGAGACCCAGTACTTC. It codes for CASSSADREETQYF.

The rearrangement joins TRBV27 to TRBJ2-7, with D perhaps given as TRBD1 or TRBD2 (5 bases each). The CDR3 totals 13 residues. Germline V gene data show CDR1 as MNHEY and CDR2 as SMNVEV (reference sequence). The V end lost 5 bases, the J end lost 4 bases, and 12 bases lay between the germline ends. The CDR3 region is CASSRGTLYEQYF. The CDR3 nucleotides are TGTGCCAGCAGTAGAGGGACGTTGTACGAGCAGTACTTC.

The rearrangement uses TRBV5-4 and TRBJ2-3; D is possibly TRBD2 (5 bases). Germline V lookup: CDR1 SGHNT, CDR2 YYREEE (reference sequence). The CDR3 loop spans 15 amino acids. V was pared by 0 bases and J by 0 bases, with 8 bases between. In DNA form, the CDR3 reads TGTGCCAGCAGCTTGGTAGGCGGGAGCACAGATACGCAGTATTTT. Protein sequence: CASSLVGGSTDTQYF.

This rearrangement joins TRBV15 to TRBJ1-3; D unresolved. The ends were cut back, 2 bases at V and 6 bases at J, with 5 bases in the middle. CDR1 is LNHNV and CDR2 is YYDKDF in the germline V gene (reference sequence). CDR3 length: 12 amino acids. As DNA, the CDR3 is TGTGCCACCAGCAGATCCTCAAACACCATATATTTT. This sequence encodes CATSRSSNTIYF. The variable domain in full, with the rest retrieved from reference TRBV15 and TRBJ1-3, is DAMVIQNPRYQVTQFGKPVTLSCSQTLNHNVMYWYQQKSSQAPKLLFHYYDKDFNNEADTPDNFQSRRPNTSFCFLDIRSPGLGDTAMYLCATSRSSNTIYFGEGSWLTVV.

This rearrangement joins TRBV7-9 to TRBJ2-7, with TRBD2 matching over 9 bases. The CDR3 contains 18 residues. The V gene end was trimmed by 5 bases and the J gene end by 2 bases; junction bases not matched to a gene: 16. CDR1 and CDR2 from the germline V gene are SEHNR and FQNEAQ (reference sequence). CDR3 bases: TGTGCCAGCAGCACGACGACTAGCGGACGACAGGGTCCCTACGAGCAGTACTTC. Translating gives CASSTTTSGRQGPYEQYF.

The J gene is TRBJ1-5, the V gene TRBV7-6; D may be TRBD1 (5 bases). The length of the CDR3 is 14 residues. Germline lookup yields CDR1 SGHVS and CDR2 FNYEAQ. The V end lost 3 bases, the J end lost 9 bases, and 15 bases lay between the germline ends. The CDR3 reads CASSLARGEGPQHF. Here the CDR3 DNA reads TGTGCCAGCAGCTTGGCTAGGGGCGAAGGGCCCCAGCATTTT.